The entry that follows covers one T cell receptor beta chain sequence. Its target is unknown. What the library attached to individual cDNA molecules were unique molecular identifiers. TCRdb used MiXCR to reprocess the RACE reads, holding one entry per CDR3 protein. The data contain about 97,000 distinct CDR3 sequences, roughly 27% of them singletons. This specimen comes from a study of human T cells and chemical hapten exposure. Study background: For the roughly 26-week duration of the study, patients were given weekly doses of diphenylcyclopropenone on the scalp. Study-level results: Clustering by CDR3 similarity yielded significantly more large clusters from expanded TCRs than controls. The donor cohort had alopecia, so its immune response may not match that of healthy people.

Time point indicated: patch test 3, about 24 weeks after DPC sensitization. As for treatment: therapeutic diphenylcyclopropenone sensitization with weekly scalp DPC. Trimming removed 3 bases from V and 6 bases from J, with 14 bases in between. The CDR3 contains 14 residues. Sequencing was performed on whole blood, taken in connection with sensitization to the hapten diphenylcyclopropenone (DPC). This chain joins TRBV12-3 or TRBV12-4 and TRBJ2-5; possible D gene TRBD2, 6 bases. This TCR derives from a man aged 35 to 55 with alopecia areata. Some clones in this sample may be carry-over from other donors' samples. The CDR3 protein is CASSFSGEGKTQYF. DNA for the CDR3: TGTGCCAGCAGTTTCTCGGGAGAGGGGAAGACCCAGTACTTC.